This T cell receptor beta chain was obtained from a study of neurological immune-mediated disorders. Time point meaning: technical triplicate 2. From the 5' RACE reads, TCRdb called clonotypes with MiXCR, one entry per CDR3 protein. The sample comprises tens of thousands of distinct CDR3 sequences, approximately 25% of which are singletons, and 3.5% to 5.5% rests with the top ten. Germline assignment: CDR1 MGHRA and CDR2 YSYEKL. The V and J ends lost 3 bases and 5 bases, in that order; junction bases with no gene match: 15. CDR3 length equals 20 residues. Material for sequencing was PBMCs. This sequence was found in a man aged 60-69 years with HTLV-1-associated myelopathy (HAM/TSP). The rearrangement links TRBV4-1 to TRBJ2-1; 14 bases align to TRBD2. Here the CDR3 reads CASSHDGTSGSVGPNNEQFF. The CDR3 DNA sequence: TGCGCCAGCAGCCATGACGGGACTAGCGGGAGTGTCGGGCCTAACAATGAGCAGTTCTTC.